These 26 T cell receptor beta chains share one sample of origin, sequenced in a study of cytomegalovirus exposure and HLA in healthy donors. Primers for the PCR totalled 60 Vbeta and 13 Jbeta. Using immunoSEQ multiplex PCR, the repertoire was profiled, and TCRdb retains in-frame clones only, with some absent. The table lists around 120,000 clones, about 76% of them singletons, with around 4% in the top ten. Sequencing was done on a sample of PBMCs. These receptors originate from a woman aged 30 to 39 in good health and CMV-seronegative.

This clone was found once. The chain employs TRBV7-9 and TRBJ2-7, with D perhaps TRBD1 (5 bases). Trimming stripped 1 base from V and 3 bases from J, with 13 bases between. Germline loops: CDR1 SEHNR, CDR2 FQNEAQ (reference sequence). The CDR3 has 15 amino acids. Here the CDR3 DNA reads TGTGCCAGCAGCTTAGATGCGGTCCAGGGCTACGAGCAGTACTTC. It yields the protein CASSLDAVQGYEQYF.

The CDR3 DNA follows: TGTGCCAGCAGCTTACGCGGGAGAAGGGGGTCCTACAATGAGCAGTTCTTC. It yields the protein CASSLRGRRGSYNEQFF. This chain joins TRBV7-9 and TRBJ2-1; possibly TRBD2 for D (7 bases). Trimming left V 2 bases short and J 1 base short, with 15 bases between. CDR1 and CDR2 from the germline V gene are SEHNR and FQNEAQ (reference sequence). This CDR3 has 17 amino acids.

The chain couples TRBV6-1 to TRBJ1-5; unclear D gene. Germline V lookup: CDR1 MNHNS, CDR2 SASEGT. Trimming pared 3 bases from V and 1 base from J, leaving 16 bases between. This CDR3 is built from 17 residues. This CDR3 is CASSEALISLSNQPQHF. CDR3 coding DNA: TGTGCCAGCAGTGAGGCTCTGATTAGCTTAAGCAATCAGCCCCAGCATTTT.

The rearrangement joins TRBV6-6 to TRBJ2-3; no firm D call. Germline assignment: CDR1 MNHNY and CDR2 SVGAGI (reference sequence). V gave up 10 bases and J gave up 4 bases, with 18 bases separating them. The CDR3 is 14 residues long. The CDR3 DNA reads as TGTGCCACCCTGGGCTCCTCGGTTTCAGATACGCAGTATTTT. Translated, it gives CATLGSSVSDTQYF.

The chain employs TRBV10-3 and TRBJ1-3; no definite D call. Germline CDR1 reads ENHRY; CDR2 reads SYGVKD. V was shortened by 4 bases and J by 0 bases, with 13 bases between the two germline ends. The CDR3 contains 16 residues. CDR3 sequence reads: CAISGANLLSGNTIYF. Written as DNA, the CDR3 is TGTGCCATCAGTGGGGCAAACCTCCTCTCTGGAAACACCATATATTTT.

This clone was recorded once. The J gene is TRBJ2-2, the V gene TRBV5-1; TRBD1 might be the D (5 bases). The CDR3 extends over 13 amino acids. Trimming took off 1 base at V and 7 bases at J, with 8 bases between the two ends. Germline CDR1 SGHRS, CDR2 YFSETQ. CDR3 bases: TGCGCCAGCAGCTTGCAGGGCGACGGGGAGCTGTTTTTT. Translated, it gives CASSLQGDGELFF.

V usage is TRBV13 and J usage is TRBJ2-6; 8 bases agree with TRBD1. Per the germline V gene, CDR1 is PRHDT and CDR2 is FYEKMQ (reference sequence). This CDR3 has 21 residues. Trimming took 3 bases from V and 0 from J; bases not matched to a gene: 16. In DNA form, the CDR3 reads TGTGCCAGCAGCTTGACCAGGATGGGACAGGACTTTAGCTCTGGGGCCAACGTCCTGACTTTC. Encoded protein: CASSLTRMGQDFSSGANVLTF.

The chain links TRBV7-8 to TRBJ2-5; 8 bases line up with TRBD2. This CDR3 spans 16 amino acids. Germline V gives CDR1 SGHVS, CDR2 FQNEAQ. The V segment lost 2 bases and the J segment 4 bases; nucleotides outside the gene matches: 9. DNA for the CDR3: TGTGCCAGCAGCTTAAAGGGCGGGGGGCTGGGAGAGACCCAGTACTTC. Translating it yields CASSLKGGGLGETQYF.

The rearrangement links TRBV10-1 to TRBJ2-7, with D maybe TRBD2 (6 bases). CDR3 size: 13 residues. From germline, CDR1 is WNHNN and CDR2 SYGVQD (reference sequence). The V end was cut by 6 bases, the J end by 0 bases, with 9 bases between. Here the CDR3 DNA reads TGCGCCAGCAGCTTGGGGGGCTCCTACGAGCAGTACTTC. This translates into CASSLGGSYEQYF.

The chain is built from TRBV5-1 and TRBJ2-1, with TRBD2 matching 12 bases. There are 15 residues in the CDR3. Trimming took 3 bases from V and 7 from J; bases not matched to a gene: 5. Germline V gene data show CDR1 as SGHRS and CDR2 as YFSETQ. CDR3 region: CASSSGLAGKNEQFF. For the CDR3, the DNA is TGCGCCAGCAGCTCCGGACTAGCGGGAAAGAATGAGCAGTTCTTC.

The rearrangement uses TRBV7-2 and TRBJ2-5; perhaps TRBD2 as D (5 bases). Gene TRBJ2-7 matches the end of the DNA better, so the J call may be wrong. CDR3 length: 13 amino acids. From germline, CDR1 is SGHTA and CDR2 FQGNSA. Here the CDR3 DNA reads TGTGCCAGCAGCTTAGGAAGCGGCTACGAGCAGTACTTC. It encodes CASSLGSGYEQYF.

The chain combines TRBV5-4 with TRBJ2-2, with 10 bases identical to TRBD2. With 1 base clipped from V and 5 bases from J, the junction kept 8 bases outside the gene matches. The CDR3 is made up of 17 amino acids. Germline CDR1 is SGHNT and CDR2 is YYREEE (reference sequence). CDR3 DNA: TGTGCCAGCAGCTTGCCGTCTAGCGGGAGTATTACCGGGGAGCTGTTTTTT. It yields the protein CASSLPSSGSITGELFF.

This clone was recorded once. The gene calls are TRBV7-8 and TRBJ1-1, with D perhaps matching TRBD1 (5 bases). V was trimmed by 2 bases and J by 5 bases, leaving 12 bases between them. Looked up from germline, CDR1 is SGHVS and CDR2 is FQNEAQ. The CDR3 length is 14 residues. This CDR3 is CASSLIREGTEAFF. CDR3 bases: TGTGCCAGCAGCTTAATCAGGGAGGGGACTGAAGCTTTCTTT.

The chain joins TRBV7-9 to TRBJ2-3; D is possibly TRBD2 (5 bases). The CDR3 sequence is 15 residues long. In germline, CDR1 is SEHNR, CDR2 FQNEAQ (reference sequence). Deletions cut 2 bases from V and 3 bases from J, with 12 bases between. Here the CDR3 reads CASSLQAGRTDTQYF. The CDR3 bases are TGTGCCAGCAGCTTACAGGCGGGCCGGACAGATACGCAGTATTTT.

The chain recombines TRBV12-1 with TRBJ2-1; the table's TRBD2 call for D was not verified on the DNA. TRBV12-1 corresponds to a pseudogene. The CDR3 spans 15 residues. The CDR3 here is CASSLLAGGFNEQFF. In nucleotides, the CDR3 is TGTGCCAGCAGCTTACTAGCGGGAGGTTTTAATGAGCAGTTCTTC.

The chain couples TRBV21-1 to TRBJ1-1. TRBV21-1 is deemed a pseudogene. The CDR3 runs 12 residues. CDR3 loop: CASIAGNTEAFF. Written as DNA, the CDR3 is TGTGCCAGCATCGCGGGAAACACTGAAGCTTTCTTT.

CDR3 protein: CASSPLPTGVGGYTF. The CDR3 DNA is TGTGCCAGCAGCCCCCTCCCGACAGGGGTAGGTGGCTACACCTTC. The rearrangement links TRBV11-2 to TRBJ1-2; 8 bases agree with TRBD1. The CDR3 spans 15 residues. V shed 5 bases, J shed 7 bases, and the junction held 12 bases outside the gene matches. Germline V lookup: CDR1 SGHAT, CDR2 FQNNGV.

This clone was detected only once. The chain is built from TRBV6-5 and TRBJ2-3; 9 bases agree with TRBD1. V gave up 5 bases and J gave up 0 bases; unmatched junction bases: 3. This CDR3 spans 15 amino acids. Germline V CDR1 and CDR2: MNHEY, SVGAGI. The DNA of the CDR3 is TGTGCCAGCAGTCACAGGGGGCCCAGCACAGATACGCAGTATTTT. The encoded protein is CASSHRGPSTDTQYF.

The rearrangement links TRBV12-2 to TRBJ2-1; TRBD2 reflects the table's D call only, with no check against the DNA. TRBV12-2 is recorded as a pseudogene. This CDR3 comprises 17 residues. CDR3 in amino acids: CAGRLRMGLSSYNEQFF. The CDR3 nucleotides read TGTGCAGGTCGCTTGCGGATGGGACTCAGCTCCTACAATGAGCAGTTCTTC.

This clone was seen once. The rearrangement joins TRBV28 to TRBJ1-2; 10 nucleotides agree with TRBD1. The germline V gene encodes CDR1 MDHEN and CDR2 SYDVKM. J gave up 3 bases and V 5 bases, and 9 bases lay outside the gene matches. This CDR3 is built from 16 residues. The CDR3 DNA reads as TGTGCCAGCAGTCTCAGGGACAGGGGTCTTGACTATGGCTACACCTTC. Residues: CASSLRDRGLDYGYTF.

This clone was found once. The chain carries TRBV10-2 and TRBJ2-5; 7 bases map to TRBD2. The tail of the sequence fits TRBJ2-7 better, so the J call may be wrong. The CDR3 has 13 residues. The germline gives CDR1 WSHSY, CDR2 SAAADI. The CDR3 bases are TGCGCCAGCAGTGAGGCTAGCGGCTACGAGCAGTACTTC. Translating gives CASSEASGYEQYF.

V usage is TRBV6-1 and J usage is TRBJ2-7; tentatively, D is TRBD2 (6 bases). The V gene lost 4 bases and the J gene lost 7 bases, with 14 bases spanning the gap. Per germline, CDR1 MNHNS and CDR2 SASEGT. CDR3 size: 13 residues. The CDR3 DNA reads TGTGCCAGCAGTGGTAAATCGGGGGTAGAGCAGTACTTC. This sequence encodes CASSGKSGVEQYF.

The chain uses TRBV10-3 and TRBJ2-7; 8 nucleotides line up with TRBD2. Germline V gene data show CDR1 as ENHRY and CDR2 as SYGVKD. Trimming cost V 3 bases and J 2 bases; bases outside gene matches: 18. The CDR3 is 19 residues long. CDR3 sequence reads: CAISDRGGRVGQIAYEQYF. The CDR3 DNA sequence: TGTGCCATCAGTGACCGGGGGGGCAGGGTAGGTCAGATAGCCTACGAGCAGTACTTC.

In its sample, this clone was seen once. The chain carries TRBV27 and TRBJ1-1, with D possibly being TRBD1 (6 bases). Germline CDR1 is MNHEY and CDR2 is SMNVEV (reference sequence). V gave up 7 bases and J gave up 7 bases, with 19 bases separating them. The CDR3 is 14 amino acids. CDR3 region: CASNLLRGAGEAFF. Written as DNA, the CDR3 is TGTGCCAGCAACCTACTCAGGGGAGCTGGTGAAGCTTTCTTT.

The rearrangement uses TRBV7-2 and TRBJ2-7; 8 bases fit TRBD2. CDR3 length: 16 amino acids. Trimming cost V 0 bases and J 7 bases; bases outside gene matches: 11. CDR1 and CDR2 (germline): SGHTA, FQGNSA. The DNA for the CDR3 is TGTGCCAGCAGCTTAGCGGATGTAGCCGGGAGGGGGGAGCAGTACTTC. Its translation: CASSLADVAGRGEQYF.

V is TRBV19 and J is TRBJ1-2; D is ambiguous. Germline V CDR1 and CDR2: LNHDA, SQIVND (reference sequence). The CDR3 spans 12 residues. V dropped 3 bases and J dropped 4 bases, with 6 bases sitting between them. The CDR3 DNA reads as TGTGCCAGTAGTATTGAGTCCTATGGCTACACCTTC. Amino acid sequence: CASSIESYGYTF.